This T cell receptor (beta chain) comes out of a study of T-cell reconstitution after alpha-beta-depleted transplantation in children. V lost 0 bases, J lost 2 bases, and 7 bases lay in between. This CDR3 has 14 amino acids. Per the germline V gene, CDR1 is SGHVS and CDR2 is FNYEAQ. This clonotype was observed a handful of times. Unique molecular identifiers were incorporated during preparation of the TCRbeta library. MiXCR, applied by TCRdb to the PCR reads, yields one record per CDR3 protein. The sample consists of about 360,000 distinct CDR3 sequences, roughly 13% of them appearing once. The source material was PBMCs, sampled from the stem cell graft. This rearrangement joins TRBV7-6 to TRBJ2-5, with D maybe TRBD1 (5 bases). The receptor comes from a human donor who donated a stem cell graft to a child with Fanconi anemia. In DNA, the CDR3 is TGTGCCAGCAGCTTAGCGCAGGGTCAAGAGACCCAGTACTTC. Its protein product is CASSLAQGQETQYF.